This TCR beta chain emerged from a study of blood T cell repertoires in COVID-19. The overall study: The origin of the acute and convalescent COVID-19 samples was the United States, Italy and Spain. The cDNA or gDNA used as material had been derived from T cells, B-cell-depleted T cells, or PBMCs.

Assay: immunoSEQ multiplex PCR; the TCRdb copy retains only in-frame clones and omits some. The sample carries roughly 38,000 clones, roughly 86% recorded once. The CDR3 covers 14 residues. In germline, CDR1 is SEHNR, CDR2 FQNEAQ (reference sequence). Trimming pared 1 base from V and 12 bases from J, leaving 15 bases between. This sequence joins TRBV7-9 and TRBJ1-4; no clear D. The source is a man aged 70-80 years with acute or convalescent COVID-19. Sequenced material: peripheral blood. CDR3 loop: CASSLVTEAGELFF. The CDR3 region has the DNA TGTGCCAGCAGCTTAGTGACGGAGGCCGGGGAACTGTTTTTT.